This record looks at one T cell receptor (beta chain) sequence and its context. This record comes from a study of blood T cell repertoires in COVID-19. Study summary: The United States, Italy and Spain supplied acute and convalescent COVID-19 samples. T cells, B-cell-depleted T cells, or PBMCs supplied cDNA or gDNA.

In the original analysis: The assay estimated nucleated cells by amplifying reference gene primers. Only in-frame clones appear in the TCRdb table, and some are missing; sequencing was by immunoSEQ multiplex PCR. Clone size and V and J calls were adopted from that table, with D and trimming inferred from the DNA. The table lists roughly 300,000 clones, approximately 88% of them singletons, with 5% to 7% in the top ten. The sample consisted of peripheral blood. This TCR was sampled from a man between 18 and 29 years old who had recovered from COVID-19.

The CDR3 bases are TGTGCCAGTAGTATAACGGGGGGAGGGGTTGGCACTGAAGCTTTCTTT. Translating it yields CASSITGGGVGTEAFF. V gene TRBV19 combines with J gene TRBJ1-1, with D possibly TRBD1 on 5 matching bases. With 2 bases removed from V and 4 bases from J, the gap between germline ends came to 17 bases. Per the germline V gene, CDR1 is LNHDA and CDR2 is SQIVND (reference sequence). The CDR3 has 16 residues.